A selection of T cell receptor beta chains follows, all from one sample in a study of vaccination and CD4 T cells after COVID-19. For these TCRs, the target antigens are not known. TCRdb reanalysed the PCR reads using MiXCR and keeps one entry per CDR3 protein. Of 5,700 or so distinct CDR3 sequences listed, almost 50% are singletons. The sequencing sample was made of CD4+ T cells from blood, cultured in vitro. Every receptor here comes from a human donor who had recovered from COVID-19. The CDR3 runs from the conserved cysteine through the conserved F or W. Each record gives: D gene, J gene, V gene, clone size, CDR3 DNA, CDR3 protein. D genes are given only for firm matches. A row's size may be missing; if present it is once, few, many or a size class.

-,TRBJ2-5,TRBV11-2,-,TGTGCCAGCAGTGGGACTGGAGAGACCCAGTACTTC,CASSGTGETQYF
TRBD2,TRBJ2-3,TRBV18,-,TGTGCCAGCTCACCATCAGCGGGAGAAACAGATACGCAGTATTTT,CASSPSAGETDTQYF
TRBD1,TRBJ1-2,TRBV27,-,TGTGCCAGCAGCCCCCTTCTTATCTGGGACAGGGGAACTAACTATGGCTACACCTTC,CASSPLLIWDRGTNYGYTF
-,TRBJ2-6,TRBV7-9,-,TGTGCCGGGCGGCGGAGCAGGGAATCAACTGGGGCCAACGTCCTGACTTTC,CAGRRSRESTGANVLTF
-,TRBJ2-3,TRBV10-3,-,TGTGCCATCAGTGCGGGAGACACAGATACGCAGTATTTT,CAISAGDTDTQYF
-,TRBJ1-4,TRBV20-1,-,TGCAGTGCTCGAAAGGGGGGGGAAAAACTGTTTTTT,CSARKGGEKLFF
TRBD2,TRBJ2-5,TRBV7-2,few,TGTGCCAGCAAACCCAAAGGACTAGCGGGGGGGCTCTGGGAGACCCAGTACTTC,CASKPKGLAGGLWETQYF
TRBD1,TRBJ1-1,TRBV20-1,-,TGCAGTGCTACAATGTCCCAAAGGACAGGTAACACTGAAGCTTTCTTT,CSATMSQRTGNTEAFF
-,TRBJ2-3,TRBV6-2/TRBV6-3,-,TGTGCCAGCAGTGACCCGGGGACTTCCCTCAGGTCCGATACGCAGTATTTT,CASSDPGTSLRSDTQYF
-,TRBJ2-3,TRBV7-3,-,TGTGCCAGCAGCCCTTACGGTTACACAGATACGCAGTATTTT,CASSPYGYTDTQYF
TRBD1,TRBJ2-7,TRBV15,few,TGTGCCACCAGCAGACCAGACGGGACAGGGTCCTACGAGCAGTACTTC,CATSRPDGTGSYEQYF
-,TRBJ1-5,TRBV10-3,-,TGTGCCATCAGTGAAGGGGCAAATAGCAATCAGCCCCAGCATTTT,CAISEGANSNQPQHF
-,TRBJ2-7,TRBV19,-,TGTGCCAGTAGCCAGACAGGAACCTCCTACGAGCAGTACTTC,CASSQTGTSYEQYF
TRBD2,TRBJ2-1,TRBV19,-,TGTGCCAGTAGTATAGGGACTAGCGGGAGTAGTGAGCAGTTCTTC,CASSIGTSGSSEQFF
-,TRBJ2-3,TRBV6-4,once,TGTGCCAGCAGTCAGCTACCCGAGGGTCCAGATACGCAGTATTTT,CASSQLPEGPDTQYF
TRBD2,TRBJ2-7,TRBV14,-,TGTGCCAGCAGCCCAGCGGGAGGGTCAGGCTACGAGCAGTACTTC,CASSPAGGSGYEQYF
TRBD1,TRBJ2-7,TRBV7-2,-,TGTGCCAGCAGCCCCGGACAGGGTTTGTACGAGCAGTACTTC,CASSPGQGLYEQYF
-,TRBJ2-3,TRBV7-2,-,TGTGCCAGCAGCTTAGGTCCAGGAAGGGGAGAGGATACGCAGTATTTT,CASSLGPGRGEDTQYF
-,TRBJ1-1,TRBV21-1,-,TGTGCCAGCAGCAATCCGTATGAAGCTTTCTTT,CASSNPYEAFF
TRBD2,TRBJ2-1,TRBV18,-,TGTGCCAGCTCACCGCTAGCGGGGGTCAGGGTGAACAATGAGCAGTTCTTC,CASSPLAGVRVNNEQFF
-,TRBJ2-7,TRBV7-2,-,TGTGCCAGCAGCTTAAGGACTGGGGGGGCCGAACAGTACTTC,CASSLRTGGAEQYF
-,TRBJ2-2,TRBV10-3,few,TGTGCCATCAGAGCCCCTACCGGGGAGCTGTTTTTT,CAIRAPTGELFF